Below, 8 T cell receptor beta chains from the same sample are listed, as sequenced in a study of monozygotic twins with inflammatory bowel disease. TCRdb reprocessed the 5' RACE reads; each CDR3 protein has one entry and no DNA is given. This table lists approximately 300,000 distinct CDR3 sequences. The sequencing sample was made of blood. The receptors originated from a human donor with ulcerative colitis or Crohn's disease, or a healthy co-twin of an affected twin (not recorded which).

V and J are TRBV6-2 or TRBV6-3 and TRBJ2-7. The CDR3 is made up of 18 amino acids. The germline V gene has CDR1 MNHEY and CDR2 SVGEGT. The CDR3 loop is CASSTPGRLVLSSYEQYF.

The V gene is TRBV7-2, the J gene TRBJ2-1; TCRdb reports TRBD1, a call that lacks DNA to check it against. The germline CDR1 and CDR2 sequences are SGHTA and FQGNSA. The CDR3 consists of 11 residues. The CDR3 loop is CASTLQGRQFF.

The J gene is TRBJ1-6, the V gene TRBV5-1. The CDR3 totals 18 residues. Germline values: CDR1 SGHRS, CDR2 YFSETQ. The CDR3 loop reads CASSLNRISGGGNSPLHF.

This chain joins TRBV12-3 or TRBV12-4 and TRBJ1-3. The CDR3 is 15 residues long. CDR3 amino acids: CASSLDGNSGNTIYF.

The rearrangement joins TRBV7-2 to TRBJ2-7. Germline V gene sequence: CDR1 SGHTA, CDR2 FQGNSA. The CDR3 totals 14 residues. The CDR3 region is CASSLAVGLYEQYF.

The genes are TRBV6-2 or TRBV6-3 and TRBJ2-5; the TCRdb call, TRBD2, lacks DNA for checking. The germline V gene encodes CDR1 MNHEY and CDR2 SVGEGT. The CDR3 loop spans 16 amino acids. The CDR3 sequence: CASSYSTSGSRETQYF.

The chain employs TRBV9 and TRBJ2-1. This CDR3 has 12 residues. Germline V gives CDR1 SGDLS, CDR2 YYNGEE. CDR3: CASSVGVGEQLF.

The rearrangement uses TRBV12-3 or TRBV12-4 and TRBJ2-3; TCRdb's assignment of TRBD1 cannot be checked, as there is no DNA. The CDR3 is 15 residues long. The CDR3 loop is CASSPTGSSTDTQYF.